This TCR beta chain was found in a study of blood T cell repertoires in COVID-19. Looking at the study overall: The United States, Italy and Spain provided the acute and convalescent COVID-19 samples.

Followed over time, Seattle patients had been enrolled while infection was active. Study processing details: Nucleated cell number was recorded as an estimate derived from reference gene primer amplification. Generated by immunoSEQ multiplex PCR, the TCRdb table keeps only in-frame clones and is missing some. V, J and clone size derive from that table, while D and trimming were established from the DNA sequence. The sample gives around 260,000 clones, around 90% of which show up once; around 5% is in the top ten. CDR1 and CDR2 (germline): SGHAT, FQNNGV. Trimming took 6 bases from V and 3 from J; bases not matched to a gene: 7. The CDR3 contains 14 residues.

The chain is built from TRBV11-2 and TRBJ2-7; 8 bases are shared with TRBD1. This clonotype was sampled from an older woman with COVID-19, enrolled during active disease. Source material: peripheral blood. The CDR3 DNA sequence: TGTGCCAGCAGTTCTCAGGGGGCCGACTACGAGCAGTACTTC. Translating it yields CASSSQGADYEQYF. The whole variable domain, remainder taken from reference TRBV11-2 and TRBJ2-7, is EAGVAQSPRYKIIEKRQSVAFWCNPISGHATLYWYQQILGQGPKLLIQFQNNGVVDDSQLPKDRFSAERLKGVDSTLKIQPAKLEDSAVYLCASSSQGADYEQYFGPGTRLTVT.